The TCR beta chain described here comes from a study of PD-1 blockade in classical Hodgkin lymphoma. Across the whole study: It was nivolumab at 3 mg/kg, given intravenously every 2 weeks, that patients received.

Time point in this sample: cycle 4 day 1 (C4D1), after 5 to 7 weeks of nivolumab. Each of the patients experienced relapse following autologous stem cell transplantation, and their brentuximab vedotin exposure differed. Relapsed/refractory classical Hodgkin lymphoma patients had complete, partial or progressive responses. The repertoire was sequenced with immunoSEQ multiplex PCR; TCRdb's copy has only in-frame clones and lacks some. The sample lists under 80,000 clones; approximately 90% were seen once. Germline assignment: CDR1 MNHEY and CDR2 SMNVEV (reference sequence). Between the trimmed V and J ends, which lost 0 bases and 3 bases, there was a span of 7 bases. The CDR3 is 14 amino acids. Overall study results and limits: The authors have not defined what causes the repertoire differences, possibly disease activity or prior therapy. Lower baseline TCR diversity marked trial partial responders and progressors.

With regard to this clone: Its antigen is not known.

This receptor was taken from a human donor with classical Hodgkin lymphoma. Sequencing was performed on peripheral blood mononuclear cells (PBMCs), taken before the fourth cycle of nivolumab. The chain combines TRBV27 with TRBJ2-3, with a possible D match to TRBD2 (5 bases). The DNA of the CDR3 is TGTGCCAGCAGTTTATCCGTAGCGACAGATACGCAGTATTTT. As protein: CASSLSVATDTQYF.